This T cell receptor (beta chain) comes out of a study of cytomegalovirus exposure and HLA in healthy donors. Across the study: Prior work identified 95 million to 120 million unique TCR beta sequences in roughly 190 million T cells.

Germline V gives CDR1 MDHEN, CDR2 SYDVKM. The trim removed 5 bases at V and 4 bases at J, leaving 9 bases unmatched. The length of the CDR3 is 16 residues. A multiplex PCR was run with 60 Vbeta primers and 13 Jbeta primers. Clones were sequenced by immunoSEQ multiplex PCR, and TCRdb holds only the in-frame ones, with some missing. The sample lists about 140,000 clones, about three quarters occurring once. The J gene is TRBJ1-4, the V gene TRBV28; 8 bases map to TRBD1. The receptor was derived from a woman aged 30 to 39 in good health and CMV-seronegative. Specimen: PBMCs. In DNA, the CDR3 is TGTGCCAGCAGTAAGCAGGGGGCGCGCAGTAATGAAAAACTGTTTTTT. The encoded protein is CASSKQGARSNEKLFF.